The entry below gives a single TCR beta chain sequence along with its context. Other DNA sequences in the same sample also yield this CDR3. These data originate in a study of shared clonotypes between healthy human individuals. HIV-negative, healthy adults without recent acute infections or vaccinations were the donors. Assay used: immunoSEQ multiplex PCR; TCRdb lists only in-frame clones, some missing. This sample has approximately 2,300,000 clones, with 80% to 95% found just once. The sequenced sample consisted of naive CD4+ T cells from PBMCs. The sample's subset: CD45RA+ positively selected. This receptor was obtained from a man between 18 and 29 years old in good health. Some clones in this sample may be carry-over from other donors' samples.

CDR3 coding DNA: TGTGCCAGCAGTTTTGGCACTAACTATGGCTACACCTTC. This gives the protein CASSFGTNYGYTF. This chain connects TRBV28 to TRBJ1-2, with D unresolved. Trimming took off 3 bases at V and 0 bases at J, with 5 bases between the two ends. This CDR3 has 13 amino acids. Germline CDR1 MDHEN, CDR2 SYDVKM.